These 20 T cell receptor beta chains came from one sample sequenced in a study of monozygotic twins with inflammatory bowel disease. TCRdb re-called the 5' RACE reads and gives one entry per CDR3 protein, without DNA. The sample totals about 300,000 distinct CDR3 sequences. Sequenced sample: blood. These receptors originate from a human donor with ulcerative colitis or Crohn's disease, or a healthy co-twin of an affected twin (not recorded which).

The chain joins TRBV28 to TRBJ2-1; the TCRdb D gene call, TRBD2, has no DNA to confirm it. CDR3 length: 14 residues. The germline gives CDR1 MDHEN, CDR2 SYDVKM. CDR3 protein: CASSGIQGRNEQFF.

The rearrangement links TRBV5-1 to TRBJ2-5. This CDR3 comprises 15 residues. Germline-derived CDR1 and CDR2 are SGHRS and YFSETQ. CDR3 loop: CASSPTSKGRETQYF.

The V gene is TRBV29-1, the J gene TRBJ2-3; TCRdb outputs TRBD2, but without DNA this stays unchecked. The germline gives CDR1 SQVTM, CDR2 ANQGSEA. This CDR3 is 18 amino acids long. CDR3: CSVEGWSGLHIMADTQYF.

V gene TRBV29-1 combines with J gene TRBJ2-7; TCRdb gives TRBD2 as the D gene, but with no DNA this cannot be confirmed. Germline values: CDR1 SQVTM, CDR2 ANQGSEA. There are 13 residues in the CDR3. The CDR3: CSVGSGPSYEQYF.

This chain links TRBV7-2 with TRBJ2-2; the TCRdb call, TRBD2, lacks DNA for checking. Germline values: CDR1 SGHTA, CDR2 FQGNSA. The CDR3 is 16 amino acids. CDR3 residues: CASSHGGGRAAGELFF.

The rearrangement links TRBV29-1 to TRBJ2-3; without DNA, the TCRdb call of TRBD1 cannot be checked. Germline V gives CDR1 SQVTM, CDR2 ANQGSEA. The CDR3 extends over 14 amino acids. This CDR3 is CSVYGHDRTDTQYF.

The chain uses TRBV20-1 and TRBJ2-5; no DNA is available, so the TRBD1 call from TCRdb remains unchecked. The germline V gene has CDR1 DFQATT and CDR2 SNEGSKA (reference sequence). The CDR3 has 16 residues. The CDR3 is CSARLVTGTLKETQYF.

V gene TRBV7-2 combines with J gene TRBJ1-5. Germline values: CDR1 SGHTA, CDR2 FQGNSA. The CDR3 runs to 16 residues. CDR3: CASSLISLVGNQPQHF. Supplemented by reference TRBV7-2 and TRBJ1-5, the full variable domain reads GAGVSQSPSNKVTEKGKDVELRCDPISGHTALYWYRQSLGQGLEFLIYFQGNSAPDKSGLPSDRFSAERTGGSVSTLTIQRTQQEDSAVYLCASSLISLVGNQPQHFGDGTRLSIL.

This chain joins TRBV7-2 and TRBJ2-3. In germline, CDR1 is SGHTA, CDR2 FQGNSA. CDR3 size: 13 residues. The chain's CDR3 is CASSSLTADTQYF.

The chain recombines TRBV10-3 with TRBJ2-4; TCRdb's assignment of TRBD2 cannot be checked, as there is no DNA. CDR3 length equals 13 residues. Germline assignment: CDR1 ENHRY and CDR2 SYGVKD. CDR3: CAISESPLGIQYF.

The CDR3 here is CASSIPGNTEAFF. The chain links TRBV28 to TRBJ1-1; TCRdb reports TRBD1, a call that lacks DNA to check it against. The germline V gene has CDR1 MDHEN and CDR2 SYDVKM. CDR3 length equals 13 residues.

The chain uses TRBV2 and TRBJ2-2. CDR1 and CDR2 from the germline V gene are SNHLY and FYNNEI. The CDR3 contains 13 residues. CDR3 loop: CASSEVHTGELFF.

V usage is TRBV5-5 and J usage is TRBJ2-2; checking the TCRdb D call of TRBD1 is not possible without DNA. The CDR3 is made up of 18 amino acids. The germline V gene has CDR1 SGHKS and CDR2 YYEKEE (reference sequence). The CDR3 region is CASSSISRDQGRPGELFF.

This chain links TRBV7-2 with TRBJ2-5. CDR1 is SGHTA, CDR2 FQGNSA, per germline. This CDR3 spans 14 amino acids. CDR3 protein: CASSLEGGQETQYF.

This chain joins TRBV12-3 or TRBV12-4 and TRBJ2-5; TCRdb proposes TRBD1, but this gene call is untestable without DNA. This CDR3 is 15 amino acids long. CDR3 protein: CASSLARGLGETQYF.

The V and J genes are TRBV12-3 or TRBV12-4 and TRBJ2-5; the D gene TCRdb calls, TRBD1, cannot be checked with no DNA. This CDR3 spans 17 amino acids. The CDR3 protein is CASSLRASGGRRETQYF.

The chain has TRBV7-8 and TRBJ2-5; TCRdb proposes TRBD2, but this gene call is untestable without DNA. In germline, CDR1 is SGHVS, CDR2 FQNEAQ. This CDR3 has 17 amino acids. The chain's CDR3 is CASSLRPRGSKQETQYF.

The chain has TRBV30 and TRBJ2-1. The length of the CDR3 is 16 residues. The germline gives CDR1 GTSNPN, CDR2 SVGIG (reference sequence). The CDR3 protein is CAWSEFLRTVKNEQFF.

The CDR3 region is CASSLGPSGEGANTEAFF. This chain connects TRBV12-3 or TRBV12-4 to TRBJ1-1; TCRdb calls TRBD1, which cannot be checked without DNA. The CDR3 totals 18 residues.

The chain joins TRBV12-3 or TRBV12-4 to TRBJ1-2; lacking DNA, the TRBD1 call made by TCRdb goes unchecked. The CDR3 length is 16 residues. The CDR3 here is CASSLASRTYNYGYTF.